A single sample is the source of the 24 T cell receptor beta chains below, sequenced in a study of T cells in Graves' hyperthyroidism and ophthalmopathy. Amplification of TCR beta CDR3 regions was performed using RNA transcripts as template. RT-PCR in the first round (using the HTBI primer set) targeted the TCR CDR3. Each CDR3 protein is one row after TCRdb ran MiXCR on the multiplex PCR reads. The sample comprises over 300,000 distinct CDR3 sequences, approximately 14% of which are singletons, and 9.5% to 12% rests with the top ten. Sequenced input: blood. Receptors were obtained from a woman in her fifties or sixties with Graves' hyperthyroidism.

This clonotype has a count of ten or more. The rearrangement uses TRBV7-9 and TRBJ2-3; tentatively, D is TRBD1 or TRBD2 (6 bases each). CDR1 and CDR2 (germline): SEHNR, FQNEAQ (reference sequence). V dropped 7 bases and J dropped 1 base, with 15 bases sitting between them. The CDR3 loop spans 15 amino acids. Written as DNA, the CDR3 is TGTGCCAGCAACGTGCCTGGGGGGCGCACAGATACGCAGTATTTT. Protein: CASNVPGGRTDTQYF.

The sample holds one count of this clonotype. The chain joins TRBV29-1 to TRBJ1-1, with D maybe TRBD1 (5 bases). V lost 5 bases to trimming and J lost 5 bases, with 9 bases between them. CDR1 SQVTM and CDR2 ANQGSEA come from the germline V gene. This CDR3 comprises 11 residues. CDR3 amino acids: CSVRWGTEAFF. The DNA of the CDR3 is TGCAGCGTTCGTTGGGGGACTGAAGCTTTCTTT. The variable domain in full, completed from reference TRBV29-1 and TRBJ1-1, reads SAVISQKPSRDICQRGTSLTIQCQVDSQVTMMFWYRQQPGQSLTLIATANQGSEATYESGFVIDKFPISRPNLTFSTLTVSNMSPEDSSIYLCSVRWGTEAFFGQGTRLTVV.

There are many counts of this clonotype. The chain has TRBV11-2 and TRBJ2-3, with 7 positions matching TRBD2. CDR3 length: 15 amino acids. Trimming cost V 4 bases and J 1 base; bases outside gene matches: 5. Germline CDR1 reads SGHAT; CDR2 reads FQNNGV. In DNA form, the CDR3 reads TGTGCCAGCAGCTGGGGAGGGCCCGGCACAGATACGCAGTATTTT. Translating it yields CASSWGGPGTDTQYF.

The chain employs TRBV5-1 and TRBJ1-2, with D possibly TRBD1 on 5 matching bases. Germline V gives CDR1 SGHRS, CDR2 YFSETQ. This CDR3 comprises 16 residues. V was shortened by 0 bases and J by 8 bases, with 20 bases between the two germline ends. Written as DNA, the CDR3 is TGCGCCAGCAGCTTGGCCCCCCGGGGGGACCTCGGGGGCTACACCTTC. It is translated as CASSLAPRGDLGGYTF.

This clonotype was found many times. Compared with germline, one end of the junction differs, possibly owing to a read error. The rearrangement joins TRBV29-1 to TRBJ2-1; maybe TRBD1 (6 bases). CDR1 is SQVTM and CDR2 is ANQGSEA in the germline V gene. This CDR3 spans 16 amino acids. The CDR3 DNA sequence: TGCAGCGGCCGCACGGGGACACATGGCTCCTACAGTGAGCAGTTCTTC. Translation: CSGRTGTHGSYSEQFF.

This clonotype was detected many times. The chain has TRBV3-1 and TRBJ1-5; D uncertain. Germline lookup yields CDR1 LGHDT and CDR2 YNNKEL (reference sequence). CDR3 length: 15 residues. V gave up 1 base and J gave up 2 bases, with 9 bases separating them. DNA for the CDR3: TGTGCCAGCAGCCAAGGACCGCAGGGCAATCAGCCCCAGCATTTT. This gives the protein CASSQGPQGNQPQHF. Full variable domain (missing parts from reference TRBV3-1 and TRBJ1-5): DTAVSQTPKYLVTQMGNDKSIKCEQNLGHDTMYWYKQDSKKFLKIMFSYNNKELIINETVPNRFSPKSPDKAHLNLHINSLELGDSAVYFCASSQGPQGNQPQHFGDGTRLSIL.

V usage is TRBV10-3 and J usage is TRBJ2-7; D gene uncertain. Trimming stripped 1 base from V and 3 bases from J, with 10 bases between. CDR3 size: 14 residues. Germline V gene data show CDR1 as ENHRY and CDR2 as SYGVKD. The CDR3 sequence: CAISELGRNYEQYF. As DNA, the CDR3 is TGTGCCATCAGTGAGTTAGGCAGAAACTACGAGCAGTACTTC.

The sample holds many counts of this clonotype. This rearrangement joins TRBV11-3 to TRBJ1-1; the D gene is possibly TRBD1 (6 bases). The CDR3 totals 15 residues. The V end was cut by 1 base, the J end by 1 base, with 10 bases between. The V gene's germline CDR1 is SGHNT and CDR2 YENEEA. CDR3 sequence (DNA): TGTGCCAGCAGCTTAGGCAGGGGATGGAACACTGAAGCTTTCTTT. Translating it yields CASSLGRGWNTEAFF.

About this clonotype: A much larger clone lies a single base off, so this may be a read error. This chain links TRBV11-2 with TRBJ1-2, with 9 bases lining up with TRBD1. This CDR3 has 16 residues. The germline gives CDR1 SGHAT, CDR2 FQNNGV. Here the CDR3 reads CACSQTRDRVPYGYTF. The CDR3 bases are TGTGCCTGCAGTCAGACTCGGGACAGGGTCCCCTATGGCTACACCTTC.

This chain connects TRBV27 to TRBJ2-1; D is possibly TRBD2 (6 bases). Between the trimmed V and J ends, which lost 4 bases and 2 bases, there was a span of 15 bases. The CDR3 has 16 amino acids. The germline CDR1 and CDR2 sequences are MNHEY and SMNVEV (reference sequence). CDR3 loop: CASSSTDERAYNEQFF. In nucleotides, the CDR3 is TGTGCCAGCAGTTCCACTGACGAGCGGGCCTACAATGAGCAGTTCTTC.

This clonotype was found a few times. J is TRBJ2-7 and V is TRBV19; 7 bases align to TRBD2. With V trimmed by 3 bases and J by 6 bases, 5 bases remained unmatched. The CDR3 sequence is 13 residues long. Germline V gene data show CDR1 as LNHDA and CDR2 as SQIVND (reference sequence). CDR3 region: CASSIQQRGEQYF. CDR3 nucleotides: TGTGCCAGTAGTATCCAACAGCGGGGCGAGCAGTACTTC.

This clonotype was detected ten times or more. This sequence joins TRBV10-3 and TRBJ1-1; no firm D call. V was pared by 2 bases and J by 0 bases, with 16 bases between. The CDR3 has 17 amino acids. The germline V gene encodes CDR1 ENHRY and CDR2 SYGVKD. CDR3 coding DNA: TGTGCCATCAGTGAGCAGGTCGGGTGGGCGATGAACACTGAAGCTTTCTTT. Its translation: CAISEQVGWAMNTEAFF.

This clonotype came up once. V usage is TRBV12-3 or TRBV12-4 and J usage is TRBJ1-5; 10 positions match TRBD1. The ends lost 8 bases at V and 1 base at J; junction bases unmatched: 23. The CDR3 covers 21 residues. Here the CDR3 reads CASRYGKRQGASIGSNQPQHF. The CDR3 coding sequence is TGTGCCAGCCGTTATGGGAAAAGACAGGGGGCTTCCATTGGGAGCAATCAGCCCCAGCATTTT.

This clonotype was picked up a small number of times. The chain is built from TRBV7-9 and TRBJ2-1; 9 bases map to TRBD2. The CDR3 totals 13 residues. The V gene's germline CDR1 is SEHNR and CDR2 FQNEAQ (reference sequence). The trim removed 6 bases at V and 8 bases at J, leaving 5 bases unmatched. In nucleotides, the CDR3 is TGTGCCAGCAGTAGCGGGAGAGCTGATGAGCAGTTCTTC. Translated, it gives CASSSGRADEQFF.

This clonotype was recorded many times. A junction end diverges from the germline sequence, so it may reflect a read error. The V call is TRBV18, the J call TRBJ1-6, with a weak D call TRBD1 (5 bases). This CDR3 is built from 13 residues. Germline CDR1 is KGHSH and CDR2 is LQKENI. CDR3 residues: CASTPGNNSPLHF. The CDR3 bases are TGTGCCAGCACACCAGGGAACAATTCACCCCTCCACTTT.

The sample holds many counts of this clonotype. The genes are TRBV10-3 and TRBJ2-7; 8 positions match TRBD2. There are 13 residues in the CDR3. J gave up 0 bases and V 10 bases, and 5 bases lay outside the gene matches. Germline CDR1 and CDR2: ENHRY and SYGVKD. The CDR3 reads CATAGGSSYEQYF. DNA of the CDR3: TGTGCCACGGCGGGGGGAAGCTCCTACGAGCAGTACTTC.

There are many counts of this clonotype. The rearrangement links TRBV15 to TRBJ1-5, with 7 positions matching TRBD1. CDR1 is LNHNV and CDR2 is YYDKDF in the germline V gene (reference sequence). J was trimmed by 3 bases and V by 3 bases; bases with no gene match: 5. The CDR3 spans 15 residues. The CDR3: CATSSRGQINQPQHF. DNA for the CDR3: TGTGCCACCAGCAGTCGGGGACAGATCAATCAGCCCCAGCATTTT.

In this sample, this clonotype turned up many times. The rearrangement uses TRBV12-3 or TRBV12-4 and TRBJ1-2; 9 bases are shared with TRBD1. The CDR3 is 18 amino acids. The trim removed 3 bases at V and 3 bases at J, leaving 14 bases unmatched. CDR3 sequence (DNA): TGTGCCAGCAGTTTCGAACAGGGGGCGCTTTTAGTGGACTATGGCTACACCTTC. Translating it yields CASSFEQGALLVDYGYTF.

The gene calls are TRBV29-1 and TRBJ1-3; D is unresolved. This CDR3 is built from 14 residues. Germline assignment: CDR1 SQVTM and CDR2 ANQGSEA. V was clipped by 2 bases and J by 0 bases, with 8 bases between them. The CDR3 here is CSVELWGSGNTIYF. CDR3 DNA: TGCAGCGTTGAACTCTGGGGCTCTGGAAACACCATATATTTT.

As for this clonotype: Possible read error: a much larger clone is one base away. The rearrangement joins TRBV4-1 to TRBJ1-2, with no clear D. CDR3 length: 14 amino acids. CDR1 is MGHRA and CDR2 is YSYEKL in the germline V gene. The CDR3 coding sequence is TGCGCCAGCAGAGGCCCAGGAAGAGACTATGGCTACGCCTTC. Its translation: CASRGPGRDYGYAF.

V and J are TRBV4-2 and TRBJ1-5; D is unresolved. Germline lookup yields CDR1 LGHNA and CDR2 YNFKEQ. The CDR3 is 14 amino acids. Trimming pared 0 bases from V and 2 bases from J, leaving 5 bases between. CDR3 in amino acids: CASSQESGNQPQHF. For the CDR3, the DNA is TGTGCCAGCAGCCAAGAATCCGGCAATCAGCCCCAGCATTTT.

This clonotype was recorded at least ten times. The chain links TRBV11-2 to TRBJ2-5, with D possibly being TRBD1 (6 bases). The CDR3 is made up of 15 amino acids. The germline gives CDR1 SGHAT, CDR2 FQNNGV. V lost 5 bases to trimming and J lost 0 bases, with 13 bases between them. DNA of the CDR3: TGTGCCAGCAGCCCCCGAACAGGGAACCAAGAGACCCAGTACTTC. It encodes CASSPRTGNQETQYF.

The chain links TRBV7-8 to TRBJ2-1; 10 bases match TRBD2. Germline CDR1 SGHVS, CDR2 FQNEAQ. The V and J ends lost 5 bases and 3 bases, in that order; junction bases with no gene match: 7. This CDR3 spans 16 amino acids. CDR3 nucleotides: TGTGCCAGCAGCCCAATAGCGGGAGGAGTCTACAATGAGCAGTTCTTC. This sequence encodes CASSPIAGGVYNEQFF.

This clonotype was seen only a few times. Just one base apart from a much larger clone, this may be a read error. The chain has TRBV6-1 and TRBJ1-5; D ambiguous. Germline values: CDR1 MNHNS, CDR2 SASEGT. This CDR3 has 15 amino acids. CDR3 amino acids: CVSTPTAAGNQPQHF. CDR3 nucleotide sequence: TGTGTCAGCACCCCTACGGCAGCCGGCAATCAGCCCCAGCATTTT.